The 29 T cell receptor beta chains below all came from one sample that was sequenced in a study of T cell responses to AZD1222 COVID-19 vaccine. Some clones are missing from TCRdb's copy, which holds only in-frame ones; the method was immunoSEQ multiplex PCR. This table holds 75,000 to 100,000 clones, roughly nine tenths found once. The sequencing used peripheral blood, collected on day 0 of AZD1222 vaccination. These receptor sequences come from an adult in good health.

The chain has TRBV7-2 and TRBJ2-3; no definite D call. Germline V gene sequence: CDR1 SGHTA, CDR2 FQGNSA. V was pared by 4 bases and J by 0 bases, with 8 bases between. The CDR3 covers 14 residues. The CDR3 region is CASSWVTSTDTQYF. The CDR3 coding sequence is TGTGCCAGCAGCTGGGTTACTAGCACAGATACGCAGTATTTT.

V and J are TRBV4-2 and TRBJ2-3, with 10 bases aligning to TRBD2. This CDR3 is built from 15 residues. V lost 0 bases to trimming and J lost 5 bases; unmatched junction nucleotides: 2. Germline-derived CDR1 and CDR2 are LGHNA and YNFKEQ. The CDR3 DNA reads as TGTGCCAGCAGCCAAGAACTAGCGGGGTTAGATACGCAGTATTTT. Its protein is CASSQELAGLDTQYF.

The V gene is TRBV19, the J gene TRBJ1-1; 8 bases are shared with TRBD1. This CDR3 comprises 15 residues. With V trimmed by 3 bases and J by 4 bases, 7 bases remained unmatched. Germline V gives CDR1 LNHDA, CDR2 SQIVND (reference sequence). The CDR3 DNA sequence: TGTGCCAGTAGTATCCAGGGGGCGCGGATCACTGAAGCTTTCTTT. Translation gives CASSIQGARITEAFF. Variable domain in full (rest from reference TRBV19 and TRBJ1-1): DGGITQSPKYLFRKEGQNVTLSCEQNLNHDAMYWYRQDPGQGLRLIYYSQIVNDFQKGDIAEGYSVSREKKESFPLTVTSAQKNPTAFYLCASSIQGARITEAFFGQGTRLTVV.

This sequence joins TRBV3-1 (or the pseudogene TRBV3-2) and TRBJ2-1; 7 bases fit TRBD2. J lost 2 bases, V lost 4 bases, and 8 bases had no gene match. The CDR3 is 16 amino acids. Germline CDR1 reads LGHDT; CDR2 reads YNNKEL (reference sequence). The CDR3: CASSPRLAQPYNEQFF. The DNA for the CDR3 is TGTGCCAGCAGCCCACGACTAGCACAACCCTACAATGAGCAGTTCTTC.

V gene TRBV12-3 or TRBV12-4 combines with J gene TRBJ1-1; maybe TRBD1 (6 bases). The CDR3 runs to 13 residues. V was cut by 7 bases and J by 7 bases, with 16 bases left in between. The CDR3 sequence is CASKRGTLDEAFF. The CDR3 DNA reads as TGTGCCAGCAAGAGGGGGACCCTGGATGAAGCTTTCTTT.

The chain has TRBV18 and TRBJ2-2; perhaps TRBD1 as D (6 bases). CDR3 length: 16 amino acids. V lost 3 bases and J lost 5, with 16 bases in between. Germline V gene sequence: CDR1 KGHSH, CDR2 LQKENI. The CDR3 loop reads CASSPPTGTTTGELFF. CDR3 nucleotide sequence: TGTGCCAGCTCACCCCCGACCGGGACAACAACCGGGGAGCTGTTTTTT. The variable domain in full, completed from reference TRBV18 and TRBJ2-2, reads NAGVMQNPRHLVRRRGQEARLRCSPMKGHSHVYWYRQLPEEGLKFMVYLQKENIIDESGMPKERFSAEFPKEGPSILRIQQVVRGDSAAYFCASSPPTGTTTGELFFGEGSRLTVL.

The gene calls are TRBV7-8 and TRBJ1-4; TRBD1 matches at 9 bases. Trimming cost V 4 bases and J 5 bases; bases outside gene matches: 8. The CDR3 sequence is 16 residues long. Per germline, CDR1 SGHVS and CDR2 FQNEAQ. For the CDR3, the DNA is TGTGCCAGCAGCTCGCCGGGACAGGGTTGGAATGAAAAACTGTTTTTT. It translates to CASSSPGQGWNEKLFF.

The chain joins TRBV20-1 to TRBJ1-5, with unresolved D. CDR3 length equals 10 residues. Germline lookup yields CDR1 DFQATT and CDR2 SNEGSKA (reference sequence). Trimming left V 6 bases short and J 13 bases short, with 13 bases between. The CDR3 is CSAKGPEQHF. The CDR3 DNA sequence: TGCAGTGCGAAAGGACCGGAACAGCATTTT.

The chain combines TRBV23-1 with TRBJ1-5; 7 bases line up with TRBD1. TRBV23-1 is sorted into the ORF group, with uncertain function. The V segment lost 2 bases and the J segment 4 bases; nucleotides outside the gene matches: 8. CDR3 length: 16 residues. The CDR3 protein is CASSQETGILNQPQHF. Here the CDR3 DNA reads TGCGCCAGCAGTCAAGAGACAGGGATACTGAATCAGCCCCAGCATTTT.

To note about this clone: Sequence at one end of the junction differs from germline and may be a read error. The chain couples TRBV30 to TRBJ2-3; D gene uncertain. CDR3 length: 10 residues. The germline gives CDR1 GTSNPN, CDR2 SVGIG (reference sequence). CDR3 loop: CAWSIDTQYF. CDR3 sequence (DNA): TGTGCCTGGAGCATAGATACGCAGTATTTT.

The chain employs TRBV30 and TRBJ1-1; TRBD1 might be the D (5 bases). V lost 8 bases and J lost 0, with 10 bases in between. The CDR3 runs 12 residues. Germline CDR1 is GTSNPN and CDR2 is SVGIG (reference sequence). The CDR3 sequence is CAGARVNTEAFF. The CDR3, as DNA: TGTGCCGGGGCACGGGTGAACACTGAAGCTTTCTTT.

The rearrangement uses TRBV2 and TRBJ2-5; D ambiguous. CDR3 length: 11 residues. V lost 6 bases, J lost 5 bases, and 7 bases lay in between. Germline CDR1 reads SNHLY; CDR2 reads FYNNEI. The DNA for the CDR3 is TGTGCCAGCAGCGAGGCCGAGACCCAGTACTTC. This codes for CASSEAETQYF.

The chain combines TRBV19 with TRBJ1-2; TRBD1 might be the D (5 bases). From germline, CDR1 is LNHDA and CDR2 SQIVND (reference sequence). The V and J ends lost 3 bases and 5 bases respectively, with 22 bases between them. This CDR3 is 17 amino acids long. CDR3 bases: TGTGCCAGTAGTATGTTCCCGAGCGGGGTATCAGGGTATGGCTACACCTTC. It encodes CASSMFPSGVSGYGYTF.

The CDR3 DNA reads TGTGCCAGCAGCTCCATCGGGAGGGAGGGCTACACCTTC. Translation: CASSSIGREGYTF. The J gene is TRBJ1-2, the V gene TRBV7-9, with D unresolved. Germline CDR1 reads SEHNR; CDR2 reads FQNEAQ (reference sequence). The CDR3 loop spans 13 amino acids. Trimming removed 4 bases from V and 8 bases from J, with 14 bases in between.

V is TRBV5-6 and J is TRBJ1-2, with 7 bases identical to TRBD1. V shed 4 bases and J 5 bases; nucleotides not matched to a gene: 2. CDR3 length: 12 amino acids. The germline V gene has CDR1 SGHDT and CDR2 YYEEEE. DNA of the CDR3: TGTGCCAGCAGCCTACAGGGGTATGGCTACACCTTC. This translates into CASSLQGYGYTF.

This CDR3 is CSALDTYEQYF. The CDR3 DNA follows: TGCAGTGCTCTAGACACCTACGAGCAGTACTTC. The chain has TRBV20-1 and TRBJ2-7; D not resolved. Trimming stripped 5 bases from V and 2 bases from J, with 7 bases between. Germline CDR1 reads DFQATT; CDR2 reads SNEGSKA (reference sequence). The CDR3 length is 11 residues.

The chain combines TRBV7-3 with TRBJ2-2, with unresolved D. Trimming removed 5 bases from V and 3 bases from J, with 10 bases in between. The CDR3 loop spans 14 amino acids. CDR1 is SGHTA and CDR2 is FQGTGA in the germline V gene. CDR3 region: CASSENRDTGELFF. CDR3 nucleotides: TGTGCCAGCAGCGAAAATAGGGACACCGGGGAGCTGTTTTTT.

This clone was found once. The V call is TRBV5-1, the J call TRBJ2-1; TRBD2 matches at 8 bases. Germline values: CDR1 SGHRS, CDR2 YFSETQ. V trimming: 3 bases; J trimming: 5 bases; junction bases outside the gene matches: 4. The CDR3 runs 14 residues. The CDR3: CASSSGLANNEQFF. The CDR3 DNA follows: TGCGCCAGCAGCTCCGGACTAGCAAACAATGAGCAGTTCTTC.

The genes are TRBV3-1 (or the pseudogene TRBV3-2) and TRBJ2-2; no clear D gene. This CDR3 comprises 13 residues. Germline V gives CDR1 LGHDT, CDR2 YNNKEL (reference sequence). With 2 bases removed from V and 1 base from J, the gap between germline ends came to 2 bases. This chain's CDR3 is CASSQLNTGELFF. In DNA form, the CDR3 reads TGTGCCAGCAGCCAACTGAACACCGGGGAGCTGTTTTTT.

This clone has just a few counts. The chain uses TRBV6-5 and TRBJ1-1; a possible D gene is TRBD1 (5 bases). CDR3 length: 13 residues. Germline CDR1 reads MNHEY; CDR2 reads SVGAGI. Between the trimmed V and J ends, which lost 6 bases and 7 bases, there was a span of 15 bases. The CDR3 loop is CASSLGLALEAFF. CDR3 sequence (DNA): TGTGCCAGCAGCCTGGGACTTGCCCTTGAAGCTTTCTTT.

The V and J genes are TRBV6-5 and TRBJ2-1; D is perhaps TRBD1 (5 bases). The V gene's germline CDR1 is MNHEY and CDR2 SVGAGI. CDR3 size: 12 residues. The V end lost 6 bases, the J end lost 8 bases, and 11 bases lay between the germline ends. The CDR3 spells CASSAGFDEQFF. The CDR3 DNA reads TGTGCCAGCAGCGCAGGGTTCGATGAGCAGTTCTTC.

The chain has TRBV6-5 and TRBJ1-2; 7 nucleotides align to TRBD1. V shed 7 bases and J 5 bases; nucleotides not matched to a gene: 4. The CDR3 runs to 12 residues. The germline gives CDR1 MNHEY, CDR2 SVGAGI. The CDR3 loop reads CASNRRGYGYTF. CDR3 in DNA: TGTGCCAGCAACCGCAGGGGGTATGGCTACACCTTC.

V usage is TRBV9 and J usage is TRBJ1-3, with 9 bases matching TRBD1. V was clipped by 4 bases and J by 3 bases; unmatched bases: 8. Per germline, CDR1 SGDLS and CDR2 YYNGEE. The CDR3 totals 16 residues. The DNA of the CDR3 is TGTGCCAGCAGCCCCATGGGACAGGGTATTGGAAACACCATATATTTT. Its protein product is CASSPMGQGIGNTIYF.

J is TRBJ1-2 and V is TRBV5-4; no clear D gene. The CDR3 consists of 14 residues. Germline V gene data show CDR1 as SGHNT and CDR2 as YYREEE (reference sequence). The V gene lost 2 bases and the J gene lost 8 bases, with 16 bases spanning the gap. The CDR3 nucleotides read TGTGCCAGCAGCTTAGACCTGGCCTTAGGAGGCTACACCTTC. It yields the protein CASSLDLALGGYTF. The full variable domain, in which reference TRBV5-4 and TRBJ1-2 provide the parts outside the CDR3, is ETGVTQSPTHLIKTRGQQVTLRCSSQSGHNTVSWYQQALGQGPQFIFQYYREEENGRGNFPPRFSGLQFPNYSSELNVNALELDDSALYLCASSLDLALGGYTFGSGTRLTVV.

The CDR3 here is CSVVQGSYEQYF. The CDR3 region has the DNA TGCAGCGTTGTGCAGGGATCGTACGAGCAGTACTTC. This chain joins TRBV29-1 and TRBJ2-7, with a weak D call TRBD1 (5 bases). The V end was cut by 4 bases, the J end by 4 bases, with 11 bases between. This CDR3 is 12 amino acids long. Germline V lookup: CDR1 SQVTM, CDR2 ANQGSEA.

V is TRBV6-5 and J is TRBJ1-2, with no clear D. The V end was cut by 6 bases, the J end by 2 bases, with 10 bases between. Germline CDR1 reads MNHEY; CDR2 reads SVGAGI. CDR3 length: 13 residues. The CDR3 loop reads CASRAQVNYGYTF. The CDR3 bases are TGTGCCAGCAGGGCCCAGGTGAACTATGGCTACACCTTC.

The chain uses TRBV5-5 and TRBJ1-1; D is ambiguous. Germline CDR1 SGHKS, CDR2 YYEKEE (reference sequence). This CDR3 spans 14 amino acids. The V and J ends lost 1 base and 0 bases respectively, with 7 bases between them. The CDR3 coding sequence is TGTGCCAGCAGCTTGAGGCGGATGAACACTGAAGCTTTCTTT. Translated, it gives CASSLRRMNTEAFF.

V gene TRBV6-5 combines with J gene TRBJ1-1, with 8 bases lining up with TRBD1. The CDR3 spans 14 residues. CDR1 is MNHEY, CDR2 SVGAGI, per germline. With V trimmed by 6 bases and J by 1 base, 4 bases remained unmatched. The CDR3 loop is CASSTDRANTEAFF. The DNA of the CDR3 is TGTGCCAGCAGCACGGACAGGGCGAACACTGAAGCTTTCTTT.

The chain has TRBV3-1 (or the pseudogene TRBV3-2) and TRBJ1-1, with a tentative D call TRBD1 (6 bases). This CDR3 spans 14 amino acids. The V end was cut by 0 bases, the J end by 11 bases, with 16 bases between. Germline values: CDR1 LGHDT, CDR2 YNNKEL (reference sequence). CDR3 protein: CASSQDGGRRAAFF. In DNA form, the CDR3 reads TGTGCCAGCAGCCAAGATGGGGGCAGACGAGCGGCTTTCTTT.